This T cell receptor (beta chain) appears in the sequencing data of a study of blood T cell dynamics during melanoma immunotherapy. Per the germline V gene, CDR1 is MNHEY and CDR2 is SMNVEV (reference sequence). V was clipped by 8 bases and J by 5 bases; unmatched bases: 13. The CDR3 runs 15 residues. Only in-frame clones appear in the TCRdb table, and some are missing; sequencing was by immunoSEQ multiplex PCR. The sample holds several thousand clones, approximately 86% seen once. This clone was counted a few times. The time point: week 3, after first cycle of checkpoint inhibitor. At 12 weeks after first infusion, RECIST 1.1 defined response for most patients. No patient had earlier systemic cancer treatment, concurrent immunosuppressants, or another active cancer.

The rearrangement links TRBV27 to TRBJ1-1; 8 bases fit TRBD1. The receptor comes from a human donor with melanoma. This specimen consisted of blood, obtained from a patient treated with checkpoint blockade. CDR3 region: CASLFTAGGWTEAFF. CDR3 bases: TGTGCCAGCTTGTTCACAGCAGGGGGCTGGACTGAAGCTTTCTTT.